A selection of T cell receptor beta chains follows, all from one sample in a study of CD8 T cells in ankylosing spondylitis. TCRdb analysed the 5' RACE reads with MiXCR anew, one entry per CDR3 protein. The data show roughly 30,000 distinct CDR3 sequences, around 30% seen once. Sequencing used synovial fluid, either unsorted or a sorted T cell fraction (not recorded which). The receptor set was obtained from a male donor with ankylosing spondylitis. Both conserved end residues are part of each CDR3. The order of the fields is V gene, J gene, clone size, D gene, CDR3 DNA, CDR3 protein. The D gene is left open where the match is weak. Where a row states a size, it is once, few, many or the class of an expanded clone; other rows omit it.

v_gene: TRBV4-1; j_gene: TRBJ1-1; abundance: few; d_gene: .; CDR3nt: TGCGCCAGCCGCCAGGGGAATAGTGACACTGAAGCTTTCTTT; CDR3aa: CASRQGNSDTEAFF
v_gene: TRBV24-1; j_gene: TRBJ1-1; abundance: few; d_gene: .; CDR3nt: TGTGCCACCAGTGATTTGACCGGGGGCGCGGCTTTCTTT; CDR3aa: CATSDLTGGAAFF
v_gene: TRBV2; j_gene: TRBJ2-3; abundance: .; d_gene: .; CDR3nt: TGTGCCAGCACCTCTCACTTTAGCACAGATACGCAGTATTTT; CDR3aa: CASTSHFSTDTQYF
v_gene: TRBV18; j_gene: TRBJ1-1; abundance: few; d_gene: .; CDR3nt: TGTGCCAGCTCACCAACAGCTGCGACTGAAGCTTTCTTT; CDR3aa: CASSPTAATEAFF
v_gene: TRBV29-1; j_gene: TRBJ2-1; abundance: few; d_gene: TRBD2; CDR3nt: TGCAGCGTTGATCTAGGACTAGCGGCCAATGAGCAGTTCTTC; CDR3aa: CSVDLGLAANEQFF
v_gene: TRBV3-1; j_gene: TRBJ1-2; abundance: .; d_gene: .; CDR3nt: TGTGCCAGCAGCCAAGATGTGTCAGGAAGCCTCTATGGCTACACCTTC; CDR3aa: CASSQDVSGSLYGYTF
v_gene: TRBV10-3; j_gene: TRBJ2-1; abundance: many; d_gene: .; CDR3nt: TGTGCCATCAGTGAGAGCGACAACTACAATGAGCAGTTCTTC; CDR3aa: CAISESDNYNEQFF
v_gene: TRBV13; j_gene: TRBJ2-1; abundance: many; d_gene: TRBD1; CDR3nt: TGTGCCAGCAGCTTAGAGGGACAGGATTACAATGAGCAGTTCTTC; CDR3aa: CASSLEGQDYNEQFF
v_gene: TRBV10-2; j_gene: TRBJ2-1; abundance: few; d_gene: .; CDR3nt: TGCGCCAGTTCGTCCGGCAGCTCCTACAATGAGCAGTTCTTC; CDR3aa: CASSSGSSYNEQFF
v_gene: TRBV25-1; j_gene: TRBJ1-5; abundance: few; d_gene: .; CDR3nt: TGTGCCAGCAGTGAACAGGGTGGCAATCAGCCCCAGCATTTT; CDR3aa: CASSEQGGNQPQHF
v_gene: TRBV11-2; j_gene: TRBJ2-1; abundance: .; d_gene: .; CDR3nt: TGTGCCAGCAGCTGGGGACTGGAGAATGAGCAGTTCTTC; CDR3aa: CASSWGLENEQFF
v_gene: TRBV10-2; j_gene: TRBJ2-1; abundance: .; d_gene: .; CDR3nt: TGCGCCAGCACCCAGGAGAACCCTTACAATGAGCAGTTCTTC; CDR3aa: CASTQENPYNEQFF